These 7 T cell receptor beta chains came from one sample sequenced in a study of OX40 agonist ivuxolimab in advanced cancers. The protocol was immunoSEQ multiplex PCR, while the TCRdb copy is restricted to in-frame clones and leaves out a portion. Here the sample spans tens of thousands of clones, roughly 85% being singletons. Specimen: CD4+ or CD8+ T cells sorted from blood, collected in a trial of the OX40 agonist ivuxolimab. Source of these receptors: an adult with an advanced solid tumor such as melanoma, head and neck, liver or kidney cancer.

This clone was picked up one time. This sequence joins TRBV5-1 and TRBJ2-2; 11 nucleotides match TRBD1. The CDR3 extends over 15 amino acids. Trimming cost V 5 bases and J 4 bases; bases outside gene matches: 4. Germline lookup yields CDR1 SGHRS and CDR2 YFSETQ. CDR3 in amino acids: CASRTGTGGTGELFF. The CDR3 DNA reads TGCGCCAGCAGGACCGGGACAGGGGGCACCGGGGAGCTGTTTTTT.

The J gene is TRBJ2-3, the V gene TRBV5-1; 9 positions match TRBD2. The V segment lost 0 bases and the J segment 6 bases; nucleotides outside the gene matches: 8. The CDR3 covers 16 residues. Germline assignment: CDR1 SGHRS and CDR2 YFSETQ. CDR3 loop: CASSLGIAGAADTQYF. Here the CDR3 DNA reads TGCGCCAGCAGCTTGGGAATAGCGGGGGCCGCGGATACGCAGTATTTT.

The chain links TRBV7-2 to TRBJ2-1; D is unclear. Germline-derived CDR1 and CDR2 are SGHTA and FQGNSA. The CDR3 has 15 amino acids. V lost 3 bases and J lost 0, with 9 bases in between. The CDR3 DNA reads as TGTGCCAGCAGCTTGGATGGAGCCTCCTACAATGAGCAGTTCTTC. It specifies CASSLDGASYNEQFF.

Only one count was recorded for this clone. This chain joins TRBV6-6 and TRBJ1-2; D uncertain. Trimming took off 0 bases at V and 2 bases at J, with 13 bases between the two ends. The CDR3 is 16 residues long. CDR1 and CDR2 (germline): MNHNY, SVGAGI (reference sequence). The DNA for the CDR3 is TGTGCCAGCAGTTACTCGATGGGAACCTCCAACTATGGCTACACCTTC. Its protein is CASSYSMGTSNYGYTF.

CDR3 in DNA: TGTGCCAGCAGCTTAGGTTCTGGGAACTCCGGGGAGACCCAGTACTTC. It specifies CASSLGSGNSGETQYF. The chain couples TRBV11-2 to TRBJ2-5; no clear D gene. Per the germline V gene, CDR1 is SGHAT and CDR2 is FQNNGV. The CDR3 covers 16 residues. V was cut by 1 base and J by 5 bases, with 17 bases left in between.

The chain uses TRBV5-1 and TRBJ2-5; 10 nucleotides agree with TRBD1. The CDR3 has 15 residues. Germline loops: CDR1 SGHRS, CDR2 YFSETQ. J was trimmed by 4 bases and V by 4 bases; bases with no gene match: 7. The CDR3 sequence: CASSPQTGGRETQYF. Written as DNA, the CDR3 is TGCGCCAGCAGCCCTCAGACAGGGGGCAGAGAGACCCAGTACTTC. The full variable domain, rest sourced from reference TRBV5-1 and TRBJ2-5, is KAGVTQTPRYLIKTRGQQVTLSCSPISGHRSVSWYQQTPGQGLQFLFEYFSETQRNKGNFPGRFSGRQFSNSRSEMNVSTLELGDSALYLCASSPQTGGRETQYFGPGTRLLVL.

The table lists this clone with a few counts. This chain connects TRBV25-1 to TRBJ2-2; 9 bases are a match to TRBD1. CDR1 and CDR2 (germline): MGHDK, SYGVNS. CDR3 length equals 13 residues. J was trimmed by 8 bases and V by 8 bases; bases with no gene match: 6. CDR3 residues: CASWTGDGGELFF. The CDR3 bases are TGTGCCAGCTGGACAGGGGACGGTGGGGAGCTGTTTTTT. The full variable domain, completed using reference TRBV25-1 and TRBJ2-2, is EADIYQTPRYLVIGTGKKITLECSQTMGHDKMYWYQQDPGMELHLIHYSYGVNSTEKGDLSSESTVSRIRTEHFPLTLESARPSHTSQYLCASWTGDGGELFFGEGSRLTVL.